Sequencing of this T cell receptor (beta chain) was carried out in a study of radiotherapy plus CTLA-4 blockade in lung cancer. The study treated chemo-refractory metastatic non-small-cell lung cancer patients with focal radiation plus ipilimumab CTLA-4 blockade. Clones were sequenced by immunoSEQ multiplex PCR, and TCRdb holds only the in-frame ones, with some missing. The profile shows around 55,000 clones, approximately 84% of them singletons. This clone came up once. V was cut by 7 bases and J by 10 bases, with 13 bases left in between. Germline assignment: CDR1 MNHEY and CDR2 SVGAGI. The CDR3 has 11 residues.

The chain joins TRBV6-5 to TRBJ1-1; D might be TRBD1 (5 bases). This TCR derives from a human donor with non-small cell lung cancer whose response to radiotherapy plus ipilimumab could not be evaluated. This material consisted of peripheral blood, taken from a patient treated with radiotherapy plus ipilimumab. CDR3 in DNA: TGTGCCAGCATTAGTATTGGGGCAGCTTTCTTT. The encoded protein is CASISIGAAFF.